This TCR beta chain was sequenced for a study of cytomegalovirus exposure and HLA in healthy donors. From germline, CDR1 is SGHRS and CDR2 YFSETQ. With V trimmed by 3 bases and J by 6 bases, 8 bases remained unmatched. The CDR3 sequence is 14 residues long. This PCR relied on a set of 60 Vbeta primers and 13 Jbeta primers. Profiled with immunoSEQ multiplex PCR; TCRdb holds only in-frame clones, not every one. The table records 150,000 to 200,000 clones, roughly 87% of them present only once. The sequence was collected from a man in his forties or fifties in good health and CMV-seropositive. Material: PBMCs. The chain employs TRBV5-1 and TRBJ1-1; 7 nucleotides match TRBD1. In DNA form, the CDR3 reads TGCGCCAGCAGCTGGGACAGCAGTATAGCTGAAGCTTTCTTT. Translated: CASSWDSSIAEAFF.